This T cell receptor beta chain was captured by sequencing in a study of shared clonotypes between healthy human individuals. Original methodology: Filtering was not the same, since immunoSEQ gave junction-only sequences without quality scores. Profiling relied on immunoSEQ multiplex PCR, and the TCRdb table lists in-frame clones only, not all of them. D and trimming come from the DNA, and the V and J calls and clone size come from that table. The data contain about 1,500,000 clones, around 97% of them seen just once; the ten biggest clones take up roughly 1.2%. The germline gives CDR1 MNHNS, CDR2 SASEGT. The CDR3 is made up of 14 amino acids. The V end lost 6 bases, the J end lost 0 bases, and 9 bases lay between the germline ends. Memory CD4+ cells were the fraction left after CD45RA+ naive selection. A remark on this clone: Its antigen is currently unknown.

Findings of the study overall: The small donor group covered limited genetic and exposure diversity.

The receptor was derived from a man aged 25 to 40 in good health. The specimen was naive CD4+ T cells sorted from blood. The subset: CD45RA+ positively selected. The J gene is TRBJ1-3, the V gene TRBV6-1; unclear D gene. The chain's CDR3 is CASRWQASGNTIYF. The CDR3 DNA reads as TGTGCCAGCAGGTGGCAGGCCTCTGGAAACACCATATATTTT.